Included here is one T cell receptor beta chain sequence, with context. This entry is derived from a study of blood T cell repertoires in COVID-19. Across the whole study: The analysed material was cDNA or gDNA that came from T cells, B-cell-depleted T cells, or PBMCs.

Per the germline V gene, CDR1 is MNHEY and CDR2 is SVGEGT. V was clipped by 2 bases and J by 2 bases, with 10 bases between them. This CDR3 has 14 amino acids. Per the authors' pipeline: Scientists estimated how many nucleated cells there were by amplifying reference gene primers. Repertoires were generated with immunoSEQ multiplex PCR, while TCRdb's copy carries only in-frame clones and drops some. V and J calls and clone size are as listed in that table; D and trimming were resolved from the DNA. Of 200,000 to 250,000 clones detected, about nine tenths appear once; the ten largest clones hold roughly 3%.

Sequencing used peripheral blood. This sequence was found in a man aged 25-45 years with COVID-19, enrolled during active disease. This chain joins TRBV6-2 or TRBV6-3 and TRBJ2-7; D is perhaps TRBD2 (6 bases). The CDR3 DNA is TGTGCCAGCAGTTACCTTAGGGAGGCCTACGAGCAGTACTTC. Protein: CASSYLREAYEQYF.